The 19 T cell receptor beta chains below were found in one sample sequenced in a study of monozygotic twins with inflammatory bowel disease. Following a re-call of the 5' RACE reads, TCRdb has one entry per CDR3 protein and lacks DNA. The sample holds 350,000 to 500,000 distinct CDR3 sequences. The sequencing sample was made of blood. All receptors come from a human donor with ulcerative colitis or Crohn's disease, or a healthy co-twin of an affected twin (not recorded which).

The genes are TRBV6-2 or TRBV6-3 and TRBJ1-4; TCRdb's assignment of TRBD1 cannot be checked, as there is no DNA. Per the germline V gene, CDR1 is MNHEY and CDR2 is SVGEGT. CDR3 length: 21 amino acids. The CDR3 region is CASSYMPVGMGLRATNEKLFF.

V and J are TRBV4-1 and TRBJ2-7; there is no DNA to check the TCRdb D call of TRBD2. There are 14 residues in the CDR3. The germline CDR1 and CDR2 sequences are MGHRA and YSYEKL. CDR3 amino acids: CASSSSSLNYEQYF.

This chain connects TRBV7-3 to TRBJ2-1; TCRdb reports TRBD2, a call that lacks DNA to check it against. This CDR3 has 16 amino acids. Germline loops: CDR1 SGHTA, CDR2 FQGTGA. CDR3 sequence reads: CASSWGGRTSLDEQFF.

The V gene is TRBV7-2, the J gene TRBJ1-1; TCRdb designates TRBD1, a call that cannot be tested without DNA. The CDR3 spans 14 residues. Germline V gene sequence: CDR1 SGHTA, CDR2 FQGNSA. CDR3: CASSLQPLNTEAFF.

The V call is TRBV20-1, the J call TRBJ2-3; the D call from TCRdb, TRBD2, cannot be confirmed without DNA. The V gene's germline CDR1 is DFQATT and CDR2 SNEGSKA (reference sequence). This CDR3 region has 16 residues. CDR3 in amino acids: CSARDGASGSTDTQYF.

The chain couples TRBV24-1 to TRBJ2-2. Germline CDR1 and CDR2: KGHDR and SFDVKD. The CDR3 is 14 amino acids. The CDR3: CATSDPEGTGELFF.

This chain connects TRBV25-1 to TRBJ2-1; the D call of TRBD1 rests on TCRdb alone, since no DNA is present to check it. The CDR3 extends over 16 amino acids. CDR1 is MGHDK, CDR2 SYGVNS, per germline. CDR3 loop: CASSGRDRAKYNEQFF.

The CDR3 here is CASSPGMGNYGYTF. This chain joins TRBV5-5 and TRBJ1-2; TCRdb's D call, TRBD1, is unchecked because there is no DNA. The CDR3 spans 14 residues. Germline CDR1 SGHKS, CDR2 YYEKEE (reference sequence).

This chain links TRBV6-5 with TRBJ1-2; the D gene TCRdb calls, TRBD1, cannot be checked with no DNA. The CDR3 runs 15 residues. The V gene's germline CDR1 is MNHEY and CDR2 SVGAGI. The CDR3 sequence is CASSYPQGHGYGYTF.

This CDR3 reads CAISERSPAFGTEAFF. J is TRBJ1-1 and V is TRBV10-3. Germline V gives CDR1 ENHRY, CDR2 SYGVKD. The CDR3 is 16 residues long.

This chain's CDR3 is CASSLAGGGIQETQYF. This chain connects TRBV5-1 to TRBJ2-5; TCRdb proposes TRBD2, but this gene call is untestable without DNA. This CDR3 has 16 amino acids. Germline CDR1 and CDR2: SGHRS and YFSETQ.

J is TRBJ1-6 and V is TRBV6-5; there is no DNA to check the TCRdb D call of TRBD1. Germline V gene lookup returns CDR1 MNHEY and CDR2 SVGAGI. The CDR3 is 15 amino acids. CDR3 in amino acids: CASSSIRQGFSPLHF.

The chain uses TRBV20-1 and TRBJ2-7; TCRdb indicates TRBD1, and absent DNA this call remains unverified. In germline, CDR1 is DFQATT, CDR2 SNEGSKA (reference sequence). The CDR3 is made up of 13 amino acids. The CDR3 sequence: CSARVDITYEQYF.

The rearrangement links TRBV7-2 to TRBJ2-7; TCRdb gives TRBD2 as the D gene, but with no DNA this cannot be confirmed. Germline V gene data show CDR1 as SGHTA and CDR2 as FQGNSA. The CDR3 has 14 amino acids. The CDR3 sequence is CASRASGPSYEQYF.

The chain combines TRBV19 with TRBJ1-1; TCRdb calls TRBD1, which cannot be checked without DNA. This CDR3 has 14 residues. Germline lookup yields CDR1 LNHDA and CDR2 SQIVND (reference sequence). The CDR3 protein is CASIITRDQFEAFF.

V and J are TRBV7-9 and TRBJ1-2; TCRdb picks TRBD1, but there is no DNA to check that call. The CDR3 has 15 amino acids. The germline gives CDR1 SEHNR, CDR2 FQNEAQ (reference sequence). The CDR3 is CASSSSGHSPLGYTF.

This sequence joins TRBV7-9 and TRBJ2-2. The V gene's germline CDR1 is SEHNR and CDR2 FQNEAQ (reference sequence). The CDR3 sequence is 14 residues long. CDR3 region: CASSLTMHAGELFF.

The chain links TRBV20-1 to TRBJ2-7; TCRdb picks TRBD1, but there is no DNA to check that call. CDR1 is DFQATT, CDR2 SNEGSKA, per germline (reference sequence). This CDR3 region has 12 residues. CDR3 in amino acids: CSAAGQANEQYF.

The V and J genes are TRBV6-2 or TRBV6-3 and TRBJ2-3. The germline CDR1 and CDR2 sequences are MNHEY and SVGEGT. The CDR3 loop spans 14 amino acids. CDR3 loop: CASSYVESTDTQYF.